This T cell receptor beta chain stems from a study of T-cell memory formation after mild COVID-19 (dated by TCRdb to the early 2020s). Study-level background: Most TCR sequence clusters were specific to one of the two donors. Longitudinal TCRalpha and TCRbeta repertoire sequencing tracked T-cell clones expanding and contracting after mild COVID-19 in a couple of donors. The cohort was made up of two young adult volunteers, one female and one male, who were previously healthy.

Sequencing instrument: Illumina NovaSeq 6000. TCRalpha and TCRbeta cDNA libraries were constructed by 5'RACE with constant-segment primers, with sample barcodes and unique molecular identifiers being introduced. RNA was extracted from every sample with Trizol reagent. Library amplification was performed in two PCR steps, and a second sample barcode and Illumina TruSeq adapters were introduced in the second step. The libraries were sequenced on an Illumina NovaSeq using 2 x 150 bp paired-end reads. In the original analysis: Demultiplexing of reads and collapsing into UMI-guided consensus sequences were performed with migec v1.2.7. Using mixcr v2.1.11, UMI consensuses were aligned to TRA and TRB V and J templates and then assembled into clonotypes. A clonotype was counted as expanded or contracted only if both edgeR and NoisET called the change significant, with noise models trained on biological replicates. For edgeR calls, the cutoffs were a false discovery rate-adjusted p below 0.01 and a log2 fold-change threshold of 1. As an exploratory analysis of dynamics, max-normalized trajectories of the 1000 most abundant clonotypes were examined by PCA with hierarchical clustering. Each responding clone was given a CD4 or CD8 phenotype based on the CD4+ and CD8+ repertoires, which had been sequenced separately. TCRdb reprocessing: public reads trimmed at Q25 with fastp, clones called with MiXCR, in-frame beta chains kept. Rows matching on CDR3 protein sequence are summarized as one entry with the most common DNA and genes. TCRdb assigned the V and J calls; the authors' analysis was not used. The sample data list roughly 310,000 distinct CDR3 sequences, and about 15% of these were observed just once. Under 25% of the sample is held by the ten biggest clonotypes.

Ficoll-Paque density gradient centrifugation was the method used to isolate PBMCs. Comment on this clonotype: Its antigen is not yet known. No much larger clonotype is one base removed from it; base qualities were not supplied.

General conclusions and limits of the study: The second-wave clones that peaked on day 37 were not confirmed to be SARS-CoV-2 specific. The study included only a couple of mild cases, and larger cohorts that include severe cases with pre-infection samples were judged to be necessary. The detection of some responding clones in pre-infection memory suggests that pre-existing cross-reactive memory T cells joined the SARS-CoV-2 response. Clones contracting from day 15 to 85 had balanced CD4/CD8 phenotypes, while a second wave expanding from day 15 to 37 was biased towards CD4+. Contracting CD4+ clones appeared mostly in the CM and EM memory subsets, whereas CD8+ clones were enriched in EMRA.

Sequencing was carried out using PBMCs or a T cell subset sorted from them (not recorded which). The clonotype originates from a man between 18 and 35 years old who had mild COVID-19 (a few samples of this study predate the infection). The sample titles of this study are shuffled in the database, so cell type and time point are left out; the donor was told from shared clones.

The CDR3 in this case is CASSETPGQGIFGYTF. In nucleotides, the sequence is TGTGCCAGCAGTGAAACACCGGGACAGGGTATCTTTGGCTACACCTTC. The chain is encoded by TRBV25-1 joined to TRBJ1-2; 9 middle bases align to TRBD1. Measured from the cysteine to the phenylalanine, the CDR3 is 16 residues long. Left in the record is the CDR3 DNA by itself, 48 bases read in frame from the first base. V and J are trimmed by 2 bases and 7 bases, and the gene matches miss 11 bases of the junction. As encoded in the germline V gene, CDR1 is MGHDK while CDR2 is SYGVNS.